This note documents a single T cell receptor (beta chain) sequence. CDR1 is SGHTA and CDR2 is FQGTGA in the germline V gene. Unmatched junction bases numbered 5, after V lost 1 base and J lost 7 bases. This CDR3 contains 15 residues. In the original workflow: Amplification of reference gene primers provided the estimated nucleated cell counts. Libraries were prepared by immunoSEQ multiplex PCR; TCRdb keeps only in-frame clonotypes and omits some of them. V, J and clone size are those of that table, while D and trimming were read from the DNA. The repertoire has 150,000 to 200,000 clones, 80% of them found once; the top ten carry approximately 5.4%. This record comes from a study of blood T cell repertoires in COVID-19. Study-level information: Sources were T cells, B-cell-depleted T cells, or PBMCs; the material itself was cDNA or gDNA.

Participants were aged roughly 18 to 90 years from about two dozen US areas. Donors were grouped by their self-reported clinical history. The sample taken for sequencing was PBMCs or T cells enriched from blood (not recorded which). The rearrangement uses TRBV7-3 and TRBJ2-1, with 9 bases identical to TRBD1. The receptor's source is a man between 35 and 55 years old who had recovered from COVID-19. The CDR3 reads CASSLIQGAPNEQFF. Written as DNA, the CDR3 is TGTGCCAGCAGCTTAATACAGGGGGCTCCAAATGAGCAGTTCTTC.